This T cell receptor beta chain was captured by sequencing in a study of blood T cells in healthy people across ages. Study-level points and caveats: The study found more naive CD4+ cells and higher diversity in long-lived than aged donors.

In its sample, this clonotype was seen a few times. Its antigen is unknown. Then a second PCR, running about 6 to 12 cycles, was carried out with a sample-barcoded 5' primer and a J-beta primer mix. The template-switch adaptor, which had 12 random nucleotides, put a tag on each cDNA molecule. Using its own MiXCR run on the 5' RACE reads, TCRdb lists one record per CDR3 protein. The table has some 290,000 distinct CDR3 sequences, around 27% seen once; the top ten hold approximately 28%. This CDR3 region has 15 residues. Germline loops: CDR1 DFQATT, CDR2 SNEGSKA (reference sequence). The V call is TRBV20-1, the J call TRBJ2-5; 8 bases fit TRBD2. The J call could be wrong; TRBJ2-1 is a better fit for the DNA end. This receptor was obtained from a woman aged 70-85 years in good health. Sample: blood. The CDR3 sequence: CSARDNGRAGGEQFF. CDR3 bases: TGCAGTGCTAGAGATAACGGGAGGGCCGGAGGTGAGCAGTTCTTC.